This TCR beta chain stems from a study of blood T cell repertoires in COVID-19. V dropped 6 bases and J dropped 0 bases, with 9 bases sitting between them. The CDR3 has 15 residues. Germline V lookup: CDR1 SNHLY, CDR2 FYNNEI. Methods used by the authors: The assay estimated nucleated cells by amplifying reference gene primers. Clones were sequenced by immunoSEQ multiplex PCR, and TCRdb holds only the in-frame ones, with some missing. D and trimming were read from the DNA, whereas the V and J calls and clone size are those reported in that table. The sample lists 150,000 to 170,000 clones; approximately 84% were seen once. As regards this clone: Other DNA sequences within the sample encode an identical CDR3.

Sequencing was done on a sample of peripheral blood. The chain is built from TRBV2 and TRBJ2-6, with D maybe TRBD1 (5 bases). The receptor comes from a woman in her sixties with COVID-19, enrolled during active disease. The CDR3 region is CASRSGASGANVLTF. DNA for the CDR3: TGTGCCAGCAGGAGTGGGGCCTCTGGGGCCAACGTCCTGACTTTC.